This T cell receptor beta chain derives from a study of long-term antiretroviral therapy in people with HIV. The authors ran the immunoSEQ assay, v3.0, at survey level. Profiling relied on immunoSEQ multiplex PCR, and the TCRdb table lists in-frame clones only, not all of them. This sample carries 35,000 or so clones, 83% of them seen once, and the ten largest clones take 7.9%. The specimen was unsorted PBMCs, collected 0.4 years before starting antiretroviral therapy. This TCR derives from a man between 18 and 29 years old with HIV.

The CDR3, as DNA: TGTGCCAGCAGCCCTCACAGCGGGGGTTCCCCGTATGGCTACACCTTC. Translated, it gives CASSPHSGGSPYGYTF. This chain links TRBV7-3 with TRBJ1-2, with TRBD1 as a possible D gene (5 bases). CDR1 is SGHTA, CDR2 FQGTGA, per germline. V lost 5 bases and J lost 5, with 21 bases in between. This CDR3 has 16 amino acids. The variable domain in full, completed from reference TRBV7-3 and TRBJ1-2, reads GAGVSQTPSNKVTEKGKYVELRCDPISGHTALYWYRQSLGQGPEFLIYFQGTGAADDSGLPNDRFFAVRPEGSVSTLKIQRTERGDSAVYLCASSPHSGGSPYGYTFGSGTRLTVV.